This T cell receptor beta chain stems from a study of blood T cell repertoires in COVID-19. In the study overall: Specimens from acute and convalescent COVID-19 originated in the United States, Italy and Spain. PBMCs, B-cell-depleted T cells, or T cells provided the cDNA or gDNA that made up the material.

As processed by the authors: By means of reference gene primer amplification, nucleated cell counts were estimated. Method: immunoSEQ multiplex PCR; TCRdb's copy keeps in-frame clones and lacks some. Clone size and V and J calls were adopted from that table, with D and trimming inferred from the DNA. In the table there are 100,000 or so clones, roughly 92% of which are singletons. Losses at the gene ends were 5 bases for V and 7 bases for J; bases not matched to a gene: 22. CDR3 length equals 18 residues. From germline, CDR1 is SEHNR and CDR2 FQNEAQ (reference sequence). This chain uses TRBV7-9 with TRBJ1-2, with TRBD1 matching 7 bases. What was sequenced was peripheral blood. This receptor was obtained from a man aged 50-60 years with active COVID-19. In nucleotides, the CDR3 is TGTGCCAGCAGCCTGCCTACCGGGACAGCGCGTTCCTCTGGTGGCTACACCTTC. Amino acids: CASSLPTGTARSSGGYTF.